This is a list of T cell receptor beta chains from one sample in a study of OX40 agonist ivuxolimab in advanced cancers. This table comes from immunoSEQ multiplex PCR, and its TCRdb copy is limited to in-frame clones, with some not included. The sample has tens of thousands of clones; approximately 87% are singletons. This specimen was CD4+ or CD8+ T cells sorted from blood, taken in a trial of the OX40 agonist ivuxolimab. The receptors shown here come from an adult with an advanced solid tumor such as melanoma, head and neck, liver or kidney cancer. The CDR3 runs from the conserved cysteine through the conserved F or W. D genes are given only for firm matches. Clone size is stated in some rows and not others, as once, few, many or a class when expanded.

clone size | CDR3 length | J gene | D gene | V gene | CDR3 DNA | CDR3 protein
few | 14 | TRBJ1-2 | NA | TRBV5-1 | TGCGCCAGCACCCGAAACAGGGTTTACTATGGCTACACCTTC | CASTRNRVYYGYTF
NA | 13 | TRBJ1-5 | NA | TRBV7-2 | TGTGCCAGCAGCCCGGGGTATCCTCAGCCCCAGCATTTT | CASSPGYPQPQHF
NA | 13 | TRBJ2-2 | NA | TRBV28 | TGTGCCAGCAGTTTGAGGTTCACCGGGGAGCTGTTTTTT | CASSLRFTGELFF
NA | 15 | TRBJ1-2 | TRBD1 | TRBV27 | TGTGCCAGCGGGTTCGACAGGGTCCATTTCGATGGCTACACCTTC | CASGFDRVHFDGYTF
NA | 14 | TRBJ1-2 | NA | TRBV27 | TGTGCCAGCAAGGCGCAGGGACATGGCCTGGGCTACACCTTC | CASKAQGHGLGYTF
NA | 15 | TRBJ2-2 | NA | TRBV4-1 | TGCGCCAGCAGCCAAGGGGTTGAAGCCACCGGGGAGCTGTTTTTT | CASSQGVEATGELFF
NA | 15 | TRBJ1-2 | NA | TRBV4-1 | TGCGCCAGCAGCCAAGATCCCGCAGGGGACTATGGCTACACCTTC | CASSQDPAGDYGYTF
NA | 14 | TRBJ2-7 | NA | TRBV6-5 | TGTGCCAGCAGTTACGTGGCAGATTCCTACGAGCAGTACTTC | CASSYVADSYEQYF
large | 16 | TRBJ2-5 | TRBD2 | TRBV5-1 | TGCGCCAGCAGCTTGGTAGCGGGGGACCTCCAAGAGACCCAGTACTTC | CASSLVAGDLQETQYF
NA | 13 | TRBJ2-1 | TRBD1 | TRBV28 | TGTGCCAGCAGTTTACCCAGGGGGAATGAGCAGTTCTTC | CASSLPRGNEQFF
NA | 14 | TRBJ2-7 | NA | TRBV4-1 | TGCGCCAGCAGCCATCAGCCGGGAACCTACGAGCAGTACTTC | CASSHQPGTYEQYF
NA | 14 | TRBJ1-5 | NA | TRBV28 | TGTGCCAGCAGTTTCCAGGCGCTCAATCAGCCCCAGCATTTT | CASSFQALNQPQHF
NA | 14 | TRBJ2-5 | NA | TRBV27 | TGTGCCAGCGGAAACAGGGCCCTGTTAGAGACCCAGTACTTC | CASGNRALLETQYF
NA | 13 | TRBJ1-5 | NA | TRBV30 | TGTGCCTGGAGTGGCGGGGCCAATCAGCCCCAGCATTTT | CAWSGGANQPQHF
NA | 16 | TRBJ2-1 | TRBD1 | TRBV12-5 | TGTGCTAGTGGTTTACTGGGACAGGGGGCCTACAATGAGCAGTTCTTC | CASGLLGQGAYNEQFF
NA | 14 | TRBJ2-7 | TRBD1 | TRBV7-6 | TGTGCCACCACCTTGGGGACAGGGGGCGGCGAGCAGTACTTC | CATTLGTGGGEQYF
once | 15 | TRBJ1-6 | TRBD1 | TRBV11-3 | TGTGCCAGCAGCCCTCCGACAGGGTTGGGATCACCCCTCCACTTT | CASSPPTGLGSPLHF
NA | 14 | TRBJ1-3 | NA | TRBV7-9 | TGTGCCAGCAGCTTAGAGGGGCAGCTAAACACCATATATTTT | CASSLEGQLNTIYF
NA | 14 | TRBJ2-7 | NA | TRBV6-5 | TGTGCCAGCAGTTACTCAGGGCCACCCTACGAGCAGTACTTC | CASSYSGPPYEQYF
NA | 14 | TRBJ2-2 | NA | TRBV4-1 | TGCGCCAGCAGCCAAGACAGGACGACCGGGGAGCTGTTTTTT | CASSQDRTTGELFF
NA | 14 | TRBJ2-3 | TRBD2 | TRBV11-2 | TGTGCCAGCAGCGGCAGACTAGCGTTAGATACGCAGTATTTT | CASSGRLALDTQYF
NA | 11 | TRBJ1-1 | NA | TRBV5-1 | TGCGCCAGCAGCTACGACACTGAAGCTTTCTTT | CASSYDTEAFF
NA | 16 | TRBJ2-1 | TRBD2 | TRBV9 | TGTGCCAGCAGCGCCTTCCGGGGGGGCGGGTACAATGAGCAGTTCTTC | CASSAFRGGGYNEQFF
NA | 13 | TRBJ2-7 | NA | TRBV6-1 | TGTGCCAGCAGCACAGGGCACTCCTACGAGCAGTACTTC | CASSTGHSYEQYF
NA | 18 | TRBJ1-2 | NA | TRBV28 | TGTGCCAGCCTGGAAGGACTGGGACGGCGGCCCCCAAACTATGGCTACACCTTC | CASLEGLGRRPPNYGYTF
NA | 17 | TRBJ2-7 | NA | TRBV14 | TGTGCCAGCAGCCAAGAGACCCCGGGACGGGGGTCCTACGAGCAGTACTTC | CASSQETPGRGSYEQYF
NA | 15 | TRBJ2-1 | TRBD2 | TRBV4-1 | TGCGCCAGCAGCCACCTAGCGGGGGGGCCCTATGAGCAGTTCTTC | CASSHLAGGPYEQFF
NA | 16 | TRBJ2-3 | TRBD2 | TRBV6-1 | TGTGCCAGCAGTGCATTAGCGGGGGGGCCTTCAGATACGCAGTATTTT | CASSALAGGPSDTQYF
once | 17 | TRBJ2-3 | NA | TRBV21-1 | TGTGCCAGCAGACGATGGGAACTAGCGGGGTTCACAGATACGCAGTATTTT | CASRRWELAGFTDTQYF
few | 14 | TRBJ2-7 | TRBD1 | TRBV14 | TGTGCCAGCAGCCAAGGACAGGGGGCGTACGAGCAGTACTTC | CASSQGQGAYEQYF
medium-sized | 15 | TRBJ1-2 | NA | TRBV11-2 | TGTGCCAGCAGCTTCTGGGGATCCCACTATGATGGCTACACCTTC | CASSFWGSHYDGYTF
NA | 18 | TRBJ2-6 | NA | TRBV28 | TGTGCCAGCAGTCCGTGGGACGGGGCCTCGGAGGGGGCCAACGTCCTGACTTTC | CASSPWDGASEGANVLTF
NA | 15 | TRBJ2-2 | NA | TRBV6-5 | TGTGCCAGCAGTTACTCCACAGGGTACACCGGGGAGCTGTTTTTT | CASSYSTGYTGELFF
NA | 13 | TRBJ1-5 | NA | TRBV5-8 | TGTGCCAGCAGCTTAGATCCCCCTCAGCCCCAGCATTTT | CASSLDPPQPQHF
NA | 15 | TRBJ2-5 | NA | TRBV6-5 | TGTGCCAGCAGTTACACCCCGGGGGACGGAGAGACCCAGTACTTC | CASSYTPGDGETQYF
NA | 12 | TRBJ1-2 | NA | TRBV5-1 | TGCGCCAGTCACCCGGATCTCTATGGCTACACCTTC | CASHPDLYGYTF
NA | 14 | TRBJ2-7 | TRBD1 | TRBV27 | TGTGCCACCGCCCGGACAGGGGAAACCTACGAGCAGTACTTC | CATARTGETYEQYF
few | 15 | TRBJ1-1 | NA | TRBV19 | TGTGCCAGTAGTGCCCGACCCCTACTGAACACTGAAGCTTTCTTT | CASSARPLLNTEAFF
NA | 16 | TRBJ1-5 | NA | TRBV28 | TGTGCCAGCAGTTTACTCCGGGCCCGTGGTAATCAGCCCCAGCATTTT | CASSLLRARGNQPQHF
NA | 12 | TRBJ2-7 | NA | TRBV27 | TGTGCCACCTCGGGGACGGGCTACGAGCAGTACTTC | CATSGTGYEQYF
NA | 14 | TRBJ1-5 | NA | TRBV19 | TGTGCCAGTAGTACAGCCTACGGGGGTCAGCCCCAGCATTTT | CASSTAYGGQPQHF
NA | 13 | TRBJ2-4 | NA | TRBV6-5 | TGTGCCAGCAGTTACGGAGGGAAAAACATTCAGTACTTC | CASSYGGKNIQYF
NA | 16 | TRBJ2-3 | TRBD1 | TRBV7-8 | TGTGCCAGCAGCTTAGATGTAGGGGGCGGCCCAGATACGCAGTATTTT | CASSLDVGGGPDTQYF
NA | 16 | TRBJ2-1 | TRBD2 | TRBV13 | TGTGCCAGCAGCTTAGCGGGCGGGGGGGCCTACAATGAGCAGTTCTTC | CASSLAGGGAYNEQFF
NA | 16 | TRBJ1-2 | NA | TRBV28 | TGTGCCAGCAGTTTTCGTATCGGGGGGGACGCCCGTGGCTACACCTTC | CASSFRIGGDARGYTF
NA | 13 | TRBJ2-7 | TRBD1 | TRBV5-6 | TGTGCCAGCAGCTTCGGGGACAGCTACGAGCAGTACTTC | CASSFGDSYEQYF
NA | 10 | TRBJ2-7 | NA | TRBV6-6 | TGTGCCAGCGGGTCCTACGAGCAGTACTTC | CASGSYEQYF
NA | 16 | TRBJ1-4 | TRBD1 | TRBV19 | TGTGCCAGTAGTTCACAGGGGGCCCCAACTAATGAAAAACTGTTTTTT | CASSSQGAPTNEKLFF
NA | 16 | TRBJ2-5 | TRBD2 | TRBV23-1 | TGCGCCAGCAGTCAGGGGGGACTAGCGGGGTTAGAGACCCAGTACTTC | CASSQGGLAGLETQYF
NA | 15 | TRBJ1-3 | NA | TRBV7-9 | TGTGCCAGCAGCAAAACAGGGCCCTCTGGAAACACCATATATTTT | CASSKTGPSGNTIYF
NA | 15 | TRBJ1-2 | TRBD1 | TRBV2 | TGTGCCAGCAGGAAATCGGGACAGGGGATCTATGGCTACACCTTC | CASRKSGQGIYGYTF
NA | 14 | TRBJ1-1 | NA | TRBV19 | TGTGCCAGTAGTATTAACTTCGCGGACACTGAAGCTTTCTTT | CASSINFADTEAFF